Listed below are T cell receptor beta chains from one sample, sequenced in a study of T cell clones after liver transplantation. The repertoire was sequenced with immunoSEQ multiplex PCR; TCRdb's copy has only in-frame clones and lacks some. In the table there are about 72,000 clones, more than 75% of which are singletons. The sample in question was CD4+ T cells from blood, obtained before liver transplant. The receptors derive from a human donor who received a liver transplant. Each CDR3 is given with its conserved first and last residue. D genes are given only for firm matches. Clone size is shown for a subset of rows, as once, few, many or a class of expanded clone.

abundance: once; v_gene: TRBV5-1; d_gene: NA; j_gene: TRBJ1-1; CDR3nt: TGCGCCAGCAGGAGAGGCGGGGTTAACACTGAAGCTTTCTTT; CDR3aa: CASRRGGVNTEAFF
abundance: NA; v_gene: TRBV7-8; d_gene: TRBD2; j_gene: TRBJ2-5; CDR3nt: TGTGCCAGCAGCTTAGGGGGGGGACAAGAGACCCAGTACTTC; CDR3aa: CASSLGGGQETQYF
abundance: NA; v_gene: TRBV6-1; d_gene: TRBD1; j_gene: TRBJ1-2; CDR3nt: TGTGCCAGCAGTGAAGGGACAGGGGATGGCTACACCTTC; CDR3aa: CASSEGTGDGYTF
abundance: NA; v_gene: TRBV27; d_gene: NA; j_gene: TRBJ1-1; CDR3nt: TGTGCCAGCAGTTTCCTGCCCCAGGGATTGAACACTGAAGCTTTCTTT; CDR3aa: CASSFLPQGLNTEAFF
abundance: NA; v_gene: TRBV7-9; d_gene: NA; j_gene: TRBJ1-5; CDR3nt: TGTGCCAGCAGCAGAGAGGGGACCAGGGGTCAGCCCCAGCATTTT; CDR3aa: CASSREGTRGQPQHF
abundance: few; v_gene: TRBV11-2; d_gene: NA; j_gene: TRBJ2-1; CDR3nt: TGTGCCAGCAGCCCCGACCCTGTAATCTACAATGAGCAGTTCTTC; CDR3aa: CASSPDPVIYNEQFF
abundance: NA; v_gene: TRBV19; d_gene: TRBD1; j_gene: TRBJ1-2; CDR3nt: TGTGCCAGTAGTTTACGAGGGGGCCAGGATGGCTACACCTTC; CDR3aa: CASSLRGGQDGYTF
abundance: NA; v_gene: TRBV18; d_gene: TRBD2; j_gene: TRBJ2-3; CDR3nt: TGTGCCAGCTCACCAACTAGCGGGGCAGATACGCAGTATTTT; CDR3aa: CASSPTSGADTQYF
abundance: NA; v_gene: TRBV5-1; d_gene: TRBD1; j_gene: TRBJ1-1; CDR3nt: TGCGCCAGCAGCAGGGAGTCAGGACAGGTTAACACTGAAGCTTTCTTT; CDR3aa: CASSRESGQVNTEAFF
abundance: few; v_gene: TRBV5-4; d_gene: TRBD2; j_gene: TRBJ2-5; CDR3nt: TGTGCCAGCAGCTTTCGGAGCGGGAGGGAGACCCAGTACTTC; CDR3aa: CASSFRSGRETQYF
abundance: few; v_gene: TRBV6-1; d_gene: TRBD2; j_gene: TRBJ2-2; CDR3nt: TGTGCCAGCAGTGAACTAGCGGGAGTCGTCACCGGGGAGCTGTTTTTT; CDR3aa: CASSELAGVVTGELFF
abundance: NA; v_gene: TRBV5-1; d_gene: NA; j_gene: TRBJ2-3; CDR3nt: TGCGCCAGCAGCTTAAACCCCTCTCCCACAGATACGCAGTATTTT; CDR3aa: CASSLNPSPTDTQYF
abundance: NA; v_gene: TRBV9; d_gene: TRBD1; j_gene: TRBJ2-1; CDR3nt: TGTGCCAGCAGCGTGGGACAGGGGAACCATGAGCAGTTCTTC; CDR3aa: CASSVGQGNHEQFF
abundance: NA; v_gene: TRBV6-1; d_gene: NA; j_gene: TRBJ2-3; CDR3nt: TGTGCCAGCAGCGCTCTCTCAGCGGATACGCAGTATTTT; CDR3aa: CASSALSADTQYF
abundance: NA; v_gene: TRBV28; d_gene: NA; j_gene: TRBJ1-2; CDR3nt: TGTGCCAGCAGTTTGGAGGGTTCAGGTGGCTACACCTTC; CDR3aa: CASSLEGSGGYTF
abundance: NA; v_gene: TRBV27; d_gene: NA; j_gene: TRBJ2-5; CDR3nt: TGTGCCAGCAGTCCCCTGAGGGGAGAGACCCAGTACTTC; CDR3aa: CASSPLRGETQYF
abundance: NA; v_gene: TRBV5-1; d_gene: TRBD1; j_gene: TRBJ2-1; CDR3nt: TGCGCCAGCAGCGGGGGACAGAACAACAATGAGCAGTTCTTC; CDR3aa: CASSGGQNNNEQFF
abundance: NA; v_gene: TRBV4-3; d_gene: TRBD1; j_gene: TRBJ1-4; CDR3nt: TGCGCCAGCAGCCCTGGACAGGGGGCTAATGAAAAACTGTTTTTT; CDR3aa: CASSPGQGANEKLFF
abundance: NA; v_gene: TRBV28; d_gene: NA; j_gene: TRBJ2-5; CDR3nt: TGTGCCAGCAGCCCCCGGAGCGAACCAAGGAGAGAGACCCAGTACTTC; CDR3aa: CASSPRSEPRRETQYF
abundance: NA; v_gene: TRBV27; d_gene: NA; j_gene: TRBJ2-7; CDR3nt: TGTGCCAGCAGTTCTTACGAGCAGTACTTC; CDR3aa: CASSSYEQYF
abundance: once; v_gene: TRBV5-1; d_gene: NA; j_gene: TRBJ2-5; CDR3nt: TGCGCCAGCAGCTTGTTGGTAGGAGAGACCCAGTACTTC; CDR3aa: CASSLLVGETQYF
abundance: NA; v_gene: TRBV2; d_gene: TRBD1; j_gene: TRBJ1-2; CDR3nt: TGTGCCAGCAGCCGCGGGACAGGGGTTCAGAATTTTCGGTATGGCTACACCTTC; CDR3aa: CASSRGTGVQNFRYGYTF
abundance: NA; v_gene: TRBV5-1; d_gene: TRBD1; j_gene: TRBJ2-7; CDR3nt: TGCGCCAGCAGTTTGGAACCGGGACAGGGCTACGAGCAGTACTTC; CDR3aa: CASSLEPGQGYEQYF
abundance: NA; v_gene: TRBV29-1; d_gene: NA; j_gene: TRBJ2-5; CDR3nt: TGCAGCGCTGGCGCGGGGGCGTGGGAGACCCAGTACTTC; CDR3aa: CSAGAGAWETQYF
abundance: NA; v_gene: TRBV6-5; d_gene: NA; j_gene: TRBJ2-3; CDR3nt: TGTGCCAGCAGTTACTCGAGAAGCGATACGCAGTATTTT; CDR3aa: CASSYSRSDTQYF
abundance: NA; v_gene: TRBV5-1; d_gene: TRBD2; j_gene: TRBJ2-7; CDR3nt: TGCGCCAGCAGCTTGGCGGGCGGGAGCCTCTCCTACGAGCAGTACTTC; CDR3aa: CASSLAGGSLSYEQYF
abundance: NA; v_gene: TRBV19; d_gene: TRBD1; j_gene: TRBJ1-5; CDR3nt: TGTGCCACTGACCCATACAGGGGGCTCAATCAGCCCCAGCATTTT; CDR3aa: CATDPYRGLNQPQHF
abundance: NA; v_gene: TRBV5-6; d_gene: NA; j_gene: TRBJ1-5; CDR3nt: TGTGCCAGCAGCTCATCGACAGCAAGCAATCAGCCCCAGCATTTT; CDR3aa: CASSSSTASNQPQHF
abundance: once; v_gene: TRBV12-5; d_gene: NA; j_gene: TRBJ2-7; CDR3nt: TGTGCTAGTGGTTTGGTAGAGGCGGGCGGGGAGCAGTACTTC; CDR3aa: CASGLVEAGGEQYF
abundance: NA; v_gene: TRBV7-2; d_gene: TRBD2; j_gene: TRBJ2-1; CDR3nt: TGTGCCAGCAGCCCCGTAGCGGGAGGGCCTCGGTTCTTC; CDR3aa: CASSPVAGGPRFF
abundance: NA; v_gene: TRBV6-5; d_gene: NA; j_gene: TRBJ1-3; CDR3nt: TGTGCCAGCAGTGGGATAGGGAGCGGTGGAAACACCATATATTTT; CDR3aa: CASSGIGSGGNTIYF
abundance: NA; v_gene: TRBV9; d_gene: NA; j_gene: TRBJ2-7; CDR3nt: TGTGCCAGCAGCGTAGGAGGACAGCGCTCCTACGAGCAGTACTTC; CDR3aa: CASSVGGQRSYEQYF
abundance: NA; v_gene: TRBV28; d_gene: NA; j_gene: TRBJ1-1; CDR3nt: TGTGCCAGCAGTTTGGGACCTCCGAACACTGAAGCTTTCTTT; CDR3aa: CASSLGPPNTEAFF
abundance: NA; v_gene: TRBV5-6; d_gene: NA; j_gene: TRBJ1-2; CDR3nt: TGTGCCAGCAGCTTGGCGGGGCCTCAAGGCTACACCTTC; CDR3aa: CASSLAGPQGYTF
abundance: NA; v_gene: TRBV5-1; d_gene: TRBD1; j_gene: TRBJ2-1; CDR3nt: TGCGCCAGTGCGGGACAGGGCTACAATGAGCAGTTCTTC; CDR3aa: CASAGQGYNEQFF
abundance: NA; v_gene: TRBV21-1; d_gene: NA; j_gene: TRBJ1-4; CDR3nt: TGTGCCAGCAGCAAAGCGCTTAATTTTTGGTCTCACTCCGGGGAAAAACTGTTTTTT; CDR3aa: CASSKALNFWSHSGEKLFF
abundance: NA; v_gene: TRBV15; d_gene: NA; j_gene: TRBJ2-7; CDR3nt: TGTGCCACCAGCAGAGATGTGGGGGTAAGCTCCTACGAGCAGTACTTC; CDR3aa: CATSRDVGVSSYEQYF
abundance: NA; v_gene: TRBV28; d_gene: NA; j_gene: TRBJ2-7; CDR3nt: TGTGCCAGCAGTTTATCCGACTACGAGCAGTACTTC; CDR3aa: CASSLSDYEQYF
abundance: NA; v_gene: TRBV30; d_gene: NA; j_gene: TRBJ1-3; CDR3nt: TGTGCCTGGAGGCGGAACCCTACGGGAACTGGAAACACCATATATTTT; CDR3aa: CAWRRNPTGTGNTIYF
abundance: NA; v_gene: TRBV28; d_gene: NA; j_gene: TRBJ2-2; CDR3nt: TGTGCCAGCAGTTTTAGTAACACCGGGGAGCTGTTTTTT; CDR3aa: CASSFSNTGELFF
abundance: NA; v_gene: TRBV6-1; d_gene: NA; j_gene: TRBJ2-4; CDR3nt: TGTGCCAGCACCTACGTGGACATTCAGTACTTC; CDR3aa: CASTYVDIQYF
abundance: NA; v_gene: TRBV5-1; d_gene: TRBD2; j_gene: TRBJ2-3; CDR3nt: TGCGCCAGCAGCCCAATAGCGGGAGGAGGGGGCACAGATACGCAGTATTTT; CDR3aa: CASSPIAGGGGTDTQYF
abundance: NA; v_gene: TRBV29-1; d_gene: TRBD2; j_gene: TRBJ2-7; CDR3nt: TGCAGCGTCGCCCCGGGAGGAGGCCTCCTCTACGAGCAGTACTTC; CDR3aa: CSVAPGGGLLYEQYF
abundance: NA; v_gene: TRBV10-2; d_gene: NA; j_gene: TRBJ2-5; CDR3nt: TGCGCCAGCACCGAGCGACAGGCAAAAGAGACCCAGTACTTC; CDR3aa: CASTERQAKETQYF
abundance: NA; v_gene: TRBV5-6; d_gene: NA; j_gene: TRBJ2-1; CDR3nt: TGTGCCAGCAGCTTTTATTCCGATGAGCAGTTCTTC; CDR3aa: CASSFYSDEQFF
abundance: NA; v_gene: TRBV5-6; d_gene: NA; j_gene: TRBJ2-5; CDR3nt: TGTGCCAGCAGCTCGGGGACCCTTTTGGAGACCCAGTACTTC; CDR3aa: CASSSGTLLETQYF
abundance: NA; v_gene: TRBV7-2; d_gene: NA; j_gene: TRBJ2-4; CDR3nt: TGTGCCAGCAGCTTAGCTCGGGCGGAAAACATTCAGTACTTC; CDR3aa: CASSLARAENIQYF
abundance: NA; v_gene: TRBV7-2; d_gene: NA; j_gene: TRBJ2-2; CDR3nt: TGTGCCAGCAGCTTAGAGAGAGGGGAGCTGTTTTTT; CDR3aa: CASSLERGELFF
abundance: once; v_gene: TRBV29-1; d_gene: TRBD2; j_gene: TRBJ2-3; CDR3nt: TGCAGCGTTCCAGGACTAGCGGGAGGAAAAGATACGCAGTATTTT; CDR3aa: CSVPGLAGGKDTQYF
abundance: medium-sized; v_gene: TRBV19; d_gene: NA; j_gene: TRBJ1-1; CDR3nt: TGTGCCAGTAGCGGGTGGACTGAAGCTTTCTTT; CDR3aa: CASSGWTEAFF
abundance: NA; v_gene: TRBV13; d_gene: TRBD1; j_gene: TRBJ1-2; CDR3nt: TGTGCCAGCAGCTTCCAGGGGGTGACTGGCTACACCTTC; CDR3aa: CASSFQGVTGYTF
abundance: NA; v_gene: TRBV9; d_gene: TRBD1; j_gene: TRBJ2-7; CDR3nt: TGTGCCAGCAGCGTGACAGGGGGCGAGCAGTACTTC; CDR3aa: CASSVTGGEQYF
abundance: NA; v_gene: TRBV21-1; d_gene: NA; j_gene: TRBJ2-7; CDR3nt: TGTGCCAGCAGCAAAGGGAGATCTCCCTACGAGCAGTACTTC; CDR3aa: CASSKGRSPYEQYF
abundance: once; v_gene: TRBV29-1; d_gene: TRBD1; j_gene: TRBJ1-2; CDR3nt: TGCAGCGGTTCAGGGGGCTATGGCTACACCTTC; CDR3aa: CSGSGGYGYTF
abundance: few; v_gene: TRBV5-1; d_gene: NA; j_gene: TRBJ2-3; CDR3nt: TGCGCCAGCAGCTTTTGGGGGAGGGATACGCAGTATTTT; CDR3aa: CASSFWGRDTQYF